This T cell receptor (beta chain) was documented in a study of cytomegalovirus exposure and HLA in healthy donors. Study-level points and caveats: Researchers reported in a later analysis that a missense DCLRE1C variant was tied to TCR beta V- and J-gene trimming.

The length of the CDR3 is 14 residues. Germline assignment: CDR1 SEHNR and CDR2 FQNEAQ (reference sequence). V gave up 5 bases and J gave up 1 base; unmatched junction bases: 5. In the case of this clone: What it recognizes is unknown.

The PCR used 60 Vbeta and 13 Jbeta primers. The repertoire was sequenced with immunoSEQ multiplex PCR; TCRdb's copy has only in-frame clones and lacks some. The table shows 150,000 to 200,000 clones, with 80% occurring only once. The source of this sequence is a man aged 30-40 years in good health and CMV-seropositive. Sequenced sample: PBMCs. This rearrangement joins TRBV7-9 to TRBJ2-7, with 7 bases lining up with TRBD1. DNA for the CDR3: TGTGCCAGCAGCCTCGGACAGGAGTCCTACGAGCAGTACTTC. It is translated as CASSLGQESYEQYF.